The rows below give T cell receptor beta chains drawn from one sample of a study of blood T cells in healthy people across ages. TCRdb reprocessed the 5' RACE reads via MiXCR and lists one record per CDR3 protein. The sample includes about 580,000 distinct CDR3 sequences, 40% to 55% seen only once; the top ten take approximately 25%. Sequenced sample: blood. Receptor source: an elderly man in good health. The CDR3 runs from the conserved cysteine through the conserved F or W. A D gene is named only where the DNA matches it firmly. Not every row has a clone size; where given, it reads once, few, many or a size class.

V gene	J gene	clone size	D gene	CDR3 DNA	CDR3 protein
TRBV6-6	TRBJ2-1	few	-	TGTGCCAGCAGTTACAGGCAGGGGGCACGGGGGGATGAGCAGTTCTTC	CASSYRQGARGDEQFF
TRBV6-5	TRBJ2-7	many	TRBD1	TGTGCCAGCAGTTACTCGACAGGGGGCTTCCACGAGCAGTACTTC	CASSYSTGGFHEQYF
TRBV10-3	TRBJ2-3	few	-	TGTGCCATCAGTGAGGGGAGCACAGATACGCAGTATTTT	CAISEGSTDTQYF
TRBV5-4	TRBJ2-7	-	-	TGTGCCAGCAGCTGGGAGCTTGCGTACGAGCAGTACTTC	CASSWELAYEQYF
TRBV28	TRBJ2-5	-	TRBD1	TGTGCCAGCAGTTTTGAGACAGGGAGTGAGACCCAGTACTTC	CASSFETGSETQYF
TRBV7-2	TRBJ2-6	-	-	TGTGCCAGCAGCCCCCGGGACACCCGAGGGTCCGGGGCCAACGTCCTGACTTTC	CASSPRDTRGSGANVLTF
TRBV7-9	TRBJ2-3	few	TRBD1	TGTGCCAGCAGCTTCGGACAGGATACAGATACGCAGTATTTT	CASSFGQDTDTQYF
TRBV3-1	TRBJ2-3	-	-	TGTGCCAGCAGCCAGAGAGGGGAGGATACGCAGTATTTT	CASSQRGEDTQYF
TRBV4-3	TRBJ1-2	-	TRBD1	TGCGCCAGCAGCCCCCGGACAGGGGGCACCTATGGCTACACCTTC	CASSPRTGGTYGYTF
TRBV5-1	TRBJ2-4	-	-	TGCGCCAGCAGCTTATCCTGGGCCAAAAACATTCAGTACTTC	CASSLSWAKNIQYF
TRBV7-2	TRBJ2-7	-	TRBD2	TGTGCCAGCAGCATAGCGGGAGGACCCGAGCAGTACTTC	CASSIAGGPEQYF
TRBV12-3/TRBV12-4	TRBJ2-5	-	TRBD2	TGTGCCAGCAGTTTAGTACTAGCGGGAGGACCCCCGAAGGAGACCCAGTACTTC	CASSLVLAGGPPKETQYF
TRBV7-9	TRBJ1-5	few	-	TGTGCCAGCAGCGGCAGTACAGCTTATCAGCCCCAGCATTTT	CASSGSTAYQPQHF